The TCR beta chain under discussion was sequenced for a study of blood T cell repertoires in COVID-19. Study-wide context: The cDNA or gDNA used as material had been derived from T cells, B-cell-depleted T cells, or PBMCs.

Worth noting for this clone: A single base separates this from a much larger clone, so it may be a read error.

Participant-reported clinical history was the basis for cohort assignment. Resolution of symptoms, clearance, or two negative PCRs was present in recovered Cohort 3 donors. Germline trimming cut 5 bases from V and 4 bases from J; bases unmatched to any gene: 4. The CDR3 is made up of 15 amino acids. Germline-derived CDR1 and CDR2 are MRHNA and SNTAGT. Sequencing used immunoSEQ multiplex PCR; TCRdb keeps in-frame clones, though not all of them. Among over 200,000 clones, around nine tenths were seen once, and the ten largest hold 8.8%. The source of this sequence is a middle-aged man who had recovered from COVID-19. The chain links TRBV6-4 to TRBJ2-3, with 12 bases identical to TRBD1. Sequenced sample: PBMCs or T cells enriched from blood (not recorded which). This chain's CDR3 is CASSTGTGGADTQYF. The CDR3 DNA reads as TGTGCCAGCAGTACCGGGACAGGGGGCGCAGATACGCAGTATTTT.